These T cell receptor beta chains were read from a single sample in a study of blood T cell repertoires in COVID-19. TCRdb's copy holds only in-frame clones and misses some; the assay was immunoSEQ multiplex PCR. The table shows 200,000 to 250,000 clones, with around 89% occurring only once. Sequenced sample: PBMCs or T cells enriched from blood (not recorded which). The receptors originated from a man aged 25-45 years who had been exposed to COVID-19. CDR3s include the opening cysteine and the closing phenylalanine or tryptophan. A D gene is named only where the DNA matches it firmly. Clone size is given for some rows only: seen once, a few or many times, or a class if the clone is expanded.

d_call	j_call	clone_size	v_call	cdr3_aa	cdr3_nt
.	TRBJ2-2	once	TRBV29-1	CSVGQKRGGTGELFF	TGCAGCGTTGGGCAGAAACGCGGCGGGACCGGGGAGCTGTTTTTT
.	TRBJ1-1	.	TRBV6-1	CASSELQVLNTEAFF	TGTGCCAGCAGTGAGCTACAGGTTTTGAACACTGAAGCTTTCTTT
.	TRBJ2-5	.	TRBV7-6	CASSSDSQETQYF	TGTGCCAGCAGCTCGGACTCCCAAGAGACCCAGTACTTC
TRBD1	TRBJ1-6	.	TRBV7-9	CASSDRVTNSPLHF	TGTGCCAGCAGCGACAGGGTTACTAATTCACCCCTCCACTTT
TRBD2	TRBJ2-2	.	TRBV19	CASSPQRGWNTGELFF	TGTGCCAGTAGTCCCCAGCGGGGGTGGAACACCGGGGAGCTGTTTTTT
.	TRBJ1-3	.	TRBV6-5	CASSSPGLGNTIYF	TGTGCCAGCAGTTCTCCGGGACTAGGAAACACCATATATTTT
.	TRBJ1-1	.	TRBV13	CASSLGLVQGVRTEAFF	TGTGCCAGCAGCTTAGGCCTTGTACAAGGAGTGCGCACTGAAGCTTTCTTT
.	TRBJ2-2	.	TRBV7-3	CASSFNAAGYLNTGELFF	TGTGCCAGCAGCTTCAACGCCGCGGGCTACCTGAACACCGGGGAGCTGTTTTTT
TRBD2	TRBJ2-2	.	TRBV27	CARGTSGGQNTGELFF	TGTGCCAGAGGGACTAGCGGGGGGCAGAACACCGGGGAGCTGTTTTTT
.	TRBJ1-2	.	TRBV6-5	CASSRSGVGYGYTF	TGTGCCAGCAGTCGGTCAGGGGTAGGGTATGGCTACACCTTC
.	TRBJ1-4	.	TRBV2	CASSEKFGEGEKLFF	TGTGCCAGCAGTGAGAAATTTGGGGAGGGTGAAAAACTGTTTTTT
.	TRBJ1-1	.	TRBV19	CASSISPGVNTEAFF	TGTGCCAGTAGTATCAGCCCCGGGGTGAACACTGAAGCTTTCTTT
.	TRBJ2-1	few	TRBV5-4	CASSLAGTYNEQFF	TGTGCCAGCAGCTTGGCGGGAACCTACAATGAGCAGTTCTTC
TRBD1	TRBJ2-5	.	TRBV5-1	CASSFGTGGLETQYF	TGCGCCAGCAGCTTCGGGACAGGGGGGTTGGAGACCCAGTACTTC
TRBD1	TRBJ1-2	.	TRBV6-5	CASTPGTATNYGYTF	TGTGCCAGCACCCCAGGGACAGCCACTAACTATGGCTACACCTTC
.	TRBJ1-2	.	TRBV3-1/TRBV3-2	CASGRAAYGYTF	TGTGCCAGCGGGAGGGCCGCCTATGGCTACACCTTC
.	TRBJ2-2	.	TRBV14	CASSQEAGVGTGELFF	TGTGCCAGCAGCCAAGAAGCAGGGGTAGGAACCGGGGAGCTGTTTTTT
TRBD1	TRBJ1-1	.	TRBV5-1	CASRPSGQGKTEAFF	TGCGCCAGCAGACCCTCGGGACAGGGGAAAACTGAAGCTTTCTTT
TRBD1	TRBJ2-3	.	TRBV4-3	CASSRSAGQGLRDTQYF	TGCGCCAGCAGCCGCTCGGCGGGACAGGGGCTGAGAGATACGCAGTATTTT
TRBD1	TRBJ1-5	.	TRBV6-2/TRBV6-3	CASSYRDRVFNQPQHF	TGTGCCAGCAGTTATAGGGACAGGGTATTCAATCAGCCCCAGCATTTT
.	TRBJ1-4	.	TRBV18	CASSPTGANEKLFF	TGTGCCAGCTCACCCACAGGCGCTAATGAAAAACTGTTTTTT
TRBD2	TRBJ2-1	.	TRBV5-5	CASTLGGGYNEQFF	TGTGCCAGCACCCTAGGCGGGGGGTACAATGAGCAGTTCTTC
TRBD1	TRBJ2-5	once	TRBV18	CASSPFAGGEETQYF	TGTGCCAGCTCACCGTTTGCAGGGGGCGAAGAGACCCAGTACTTC
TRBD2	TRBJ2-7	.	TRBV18	CASSPYGLAGGSYEQYF	TGTGCCAGCTCACCTTATGGACTAGCGGGGGGTTCGTACGAGCAGTACTTC
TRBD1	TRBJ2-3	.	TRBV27	CASSLIGQGKADTQYF	TGTGCCAGCAGTTTAATCGGACAGGGGAAAGCAGATACGCAGTATTTT
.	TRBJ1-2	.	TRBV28	CASLGAPSGYGYTF	TGTGCCAGCCTTGGGGCCCCCAGCGGGTATGGCTACACCTTC
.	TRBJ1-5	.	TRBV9	CASSAKSGGQPQHF	TGTGCCAGCAGCGCGAAAAGCGGGGGTCAGCCCCAGCATTTT
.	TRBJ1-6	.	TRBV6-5	CASSSTSSNSPLHF	TGTGCCAGCAGCTCCACCTCGAGCAATTCACCCCTCCACTTT
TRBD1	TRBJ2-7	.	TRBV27	CASSQDGTGNEQYF	TGTGCCAGCAGCCAAGACGGGACAGGGAACGAGCAGTACTTC
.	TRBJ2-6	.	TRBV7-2	CASSLAVGAAGANVLTF	TGTGCCAGCAGCTTAGCGGTTGGGGCTGCAGGGGCCAACGTCCTGACTTTC
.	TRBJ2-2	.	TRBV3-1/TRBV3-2	CASSRRGADTGELFF	TGTGCCAGCAGCCGACGGGGGGCCGACACCGGGGAGCTGTTTTTT
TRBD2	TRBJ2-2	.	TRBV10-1	CASSESFSGGTGELFF	TGCGCCAGCAGTGAGTCGTTTTCCGGGGGGACCGGGGAGCTGTTTTTT
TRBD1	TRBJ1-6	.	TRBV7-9	CASSHLLRDSYSPLHF	TGTGCCAGCAGTCACTTACTCAGGGACAGCTATTCACCCCTCCACTTT
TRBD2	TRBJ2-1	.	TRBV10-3	CAISQRGRGEQFF	TGTGCCATCAGCCAGCGGGGGCGGGGTGAGCAGTTCTTC
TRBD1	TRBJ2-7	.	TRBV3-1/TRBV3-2	CASSQRDRVLYEQYF	TGTGCCAGCAGCCAGCGGGACAGGGTCCTCTACGAGCAGTACTTC
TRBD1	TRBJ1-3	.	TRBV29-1	CSVEIWGQGAGNTIYF	TGCAGCGTTGAAATCTGGGGACAGGGGGCTGGAAACACCATATATTTT
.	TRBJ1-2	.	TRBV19	CASSIWTVTSNYGYTF	TGTGCCAGTAGTATATGGACAGTTACTTCTAACTATGGCTACACCTTC
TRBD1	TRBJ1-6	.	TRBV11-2	CASSLHGTVNSPLHF	TGTGCCAGCAGCCTCCACGGGACAGTTAATTCACCCCTCCACTTT
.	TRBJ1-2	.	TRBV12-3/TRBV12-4	CASSFYDGYTF	TGTGCCAGCAGTTTCTACGATGGCTACACCTTC
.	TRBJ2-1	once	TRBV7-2	CASSVSYNEQFF	TGTGCCAGCAGCGTGAGCTACAATGAGCAGTTCTTC
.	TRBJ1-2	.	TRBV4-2	CASSPSLMRDYGYTF	TGTGCCAGCAGCCCCTCTCTTATGCGGGATTATGGCTACACCTTC
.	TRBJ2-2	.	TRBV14	CASSQVRGGTNTGELFF	TGTGCCAGCAGCCAAGTAAGGGGCGGGACGAACACCGGGGAGCTGTTTTTT
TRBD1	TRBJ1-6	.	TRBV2	CASTRDRLNSPLHF	TGTGCCAGCACACGGGACAGGCTAAATTCACCCCTCCACTTT
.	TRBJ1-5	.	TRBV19	CASSISGDSNQPQHF	TGTGCCAGTAGTATTTCGGGGGATAGCAATCAGCCCCAGCATTTT
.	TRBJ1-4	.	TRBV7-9	CASSYSGEEKLFF	TGTGCCAGCAGCTATTCAGGGGAGGAAAAACTGTTTTTT